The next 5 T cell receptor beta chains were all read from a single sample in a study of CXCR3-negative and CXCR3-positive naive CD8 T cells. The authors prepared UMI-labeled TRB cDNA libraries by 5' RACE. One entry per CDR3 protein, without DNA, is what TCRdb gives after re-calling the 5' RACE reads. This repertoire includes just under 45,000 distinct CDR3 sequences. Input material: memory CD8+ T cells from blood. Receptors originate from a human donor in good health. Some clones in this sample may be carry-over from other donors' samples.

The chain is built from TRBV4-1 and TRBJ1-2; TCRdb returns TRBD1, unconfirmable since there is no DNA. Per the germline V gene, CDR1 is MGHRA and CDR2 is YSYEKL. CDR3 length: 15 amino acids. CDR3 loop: CASSQGTPANYGYTF.

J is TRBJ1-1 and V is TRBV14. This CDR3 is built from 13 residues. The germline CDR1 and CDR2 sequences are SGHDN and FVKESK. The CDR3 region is CASSGAFGGEAFF.

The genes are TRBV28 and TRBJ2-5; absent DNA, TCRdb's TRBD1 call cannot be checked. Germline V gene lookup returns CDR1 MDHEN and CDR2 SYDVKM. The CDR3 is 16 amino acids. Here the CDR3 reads CASASYRDRPQETQYF.

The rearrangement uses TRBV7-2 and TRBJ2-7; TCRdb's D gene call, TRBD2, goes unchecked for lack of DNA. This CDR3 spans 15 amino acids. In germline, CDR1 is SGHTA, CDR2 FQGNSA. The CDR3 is CASSLVSSGGAEQYF. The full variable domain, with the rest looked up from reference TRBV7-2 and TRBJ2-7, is GAGVSQSPSNKVTEKGKDVELRCDPISGHTALYWYRQSLGQGLEFLIYFQGNSAPDKSGLPSDRFSAERTGGSVSTLTIQRTQQEDSAVYLCASSLVSSGGAEQYFGPGTRLTVT.

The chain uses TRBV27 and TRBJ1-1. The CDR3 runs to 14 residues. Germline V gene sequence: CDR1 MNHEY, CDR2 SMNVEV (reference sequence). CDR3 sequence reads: CASSLGVGSTEAFF.